This T cell receptor (beta chain) was documented in a study of T cell responses to AZD1222 COVID-19 vaccine. Using immunoSEQ multiplex PCR, the repertoire was profiled, and TCRdb retains in-frame clones only, with some absent. Altogether approximately 140,000 clones are present, 85% to 90% being singletons, with the ten largest covering 1.5% to 2%. The ends were cut back, 2 bases at V and 0 bases at J, with 8 bases in the middle. The CDR3 has 15 residues. Germline CDR1 is SGHTA and CDR2 is FQGNSA. Sequencing was performed on peripheral blood, taken 28 days after the second AZD1222 dose. The source of this sequence is an adult who received the AZD1222 COVID-19 vaccine. The V gene is TRBV7-2, the J gene TRBJ1-3; D gene ambiguous. CDR3: CASSLMAFSGNTIYF. The CDR3 coding sequence is TGTGCCAGCAGCTTAATGGCGTTCTCTGGAAACACCATATATTTT.